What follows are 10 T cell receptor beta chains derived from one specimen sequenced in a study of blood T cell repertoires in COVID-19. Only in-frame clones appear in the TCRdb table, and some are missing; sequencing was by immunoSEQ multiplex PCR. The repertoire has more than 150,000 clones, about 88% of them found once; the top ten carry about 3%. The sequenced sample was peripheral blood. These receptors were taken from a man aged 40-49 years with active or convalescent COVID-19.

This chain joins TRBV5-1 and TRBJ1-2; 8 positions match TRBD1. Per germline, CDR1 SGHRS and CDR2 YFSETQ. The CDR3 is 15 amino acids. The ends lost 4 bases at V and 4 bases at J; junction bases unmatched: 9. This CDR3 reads CASSPGQGLTYGYTF. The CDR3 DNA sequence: TGCGCCAGCAGCCCCGGACAGGGTTTAACCTATGGCTACACCTTC.

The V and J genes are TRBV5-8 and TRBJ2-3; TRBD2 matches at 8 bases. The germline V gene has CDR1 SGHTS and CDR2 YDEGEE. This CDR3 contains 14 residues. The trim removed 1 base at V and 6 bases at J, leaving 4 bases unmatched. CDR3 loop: CASSLQRGMDTQYF. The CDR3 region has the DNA TGTGCCAGCAGCTTGCAGCGGGGGATGGATACGCAGTATTTT.

CDR3 residues: CASSRTSGGFAYEQYF. The CDR3, as DNA: TGTGCCAGCAGCCGGACTAGCGGGGGGTTCGCCTACGAGCAGTACTTC. The J gene is TRBJ2-7, the V gene TRBV7-8; 14 positions match TRBD2. The CDR3 has 16 amino acids. V shed 5 bases, J shed 2 bases, and the junction held 5 bases outside the gene matches. Germline V gene sequence: CDR1 SGHVS, CDR2 FQNEAQ.

This CDR3 reads CAWTDGSLFSGANVLTF. The CDR3 DNA reads as TGTGCCTGGACCGACGGGAGTCTATTCTCTGGGGCCAACGTCCTGACTTTC. The chain uses TRBV30 and TRBJ2-6; D may be TRBD2 (6 bases). The CDR3 is made up of 17 amino acids. V lost 4 bases, J lost 0 bases, and 16 bases lay in between. Germline V gives CDR1 GTSNPN, CDR2 SVGIG (reference sequence).

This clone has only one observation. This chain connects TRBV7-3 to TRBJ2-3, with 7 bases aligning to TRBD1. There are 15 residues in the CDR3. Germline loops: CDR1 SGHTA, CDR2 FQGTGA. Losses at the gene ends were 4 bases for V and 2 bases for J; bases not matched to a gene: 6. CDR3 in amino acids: CASSSTGTVTDTQYF. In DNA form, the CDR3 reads TGTGCCAGCAGCTCGACCGGGACAGTCACAGATACGCAGTATTTT.

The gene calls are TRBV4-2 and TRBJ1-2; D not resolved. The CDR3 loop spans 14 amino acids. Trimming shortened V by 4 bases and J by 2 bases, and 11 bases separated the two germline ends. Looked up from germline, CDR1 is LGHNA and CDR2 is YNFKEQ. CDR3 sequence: CASSPGDENYGYTF. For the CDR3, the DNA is TGTGCCAGCAGCCCGGGAGACGAAAACTATGGCTACACCTTC.

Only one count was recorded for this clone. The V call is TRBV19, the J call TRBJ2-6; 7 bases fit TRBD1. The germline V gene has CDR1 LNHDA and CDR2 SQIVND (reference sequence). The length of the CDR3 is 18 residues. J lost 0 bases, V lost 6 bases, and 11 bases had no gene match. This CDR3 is CASSEGVQGFSGANVLTF. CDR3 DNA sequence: TGTGCCAGTAGCGAGGGGGTACAGGGGTTCTCTGGGGCCAACGTCCTGACTTTC.

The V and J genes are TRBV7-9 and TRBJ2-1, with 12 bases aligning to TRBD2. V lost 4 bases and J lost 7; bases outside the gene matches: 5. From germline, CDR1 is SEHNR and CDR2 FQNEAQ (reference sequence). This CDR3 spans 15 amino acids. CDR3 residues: CASSWLAGGPNEQFF. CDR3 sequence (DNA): TGTGCCAGCAGCTGGCTAGCGGGGGGGCCGAATGAGCAGTTCTTC. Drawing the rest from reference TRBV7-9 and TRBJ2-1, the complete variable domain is DTGVSQNPRHKITKRGQNVTFRCDPISEHNRLYWYRQTLGQGPEFLTYFQNEAQLEKSRLLSDRFSAERPKGSFSTLEIQRTEQGDSAMYLCASSWLAGGPNEQFFGPGTRLTVL.

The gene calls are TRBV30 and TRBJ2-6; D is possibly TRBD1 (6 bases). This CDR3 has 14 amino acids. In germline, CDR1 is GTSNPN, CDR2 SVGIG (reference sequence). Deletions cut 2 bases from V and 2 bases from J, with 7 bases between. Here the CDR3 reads CAWSTGPGANVLTF. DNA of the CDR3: TGTGCCTGGAGTACAGGGCCTGGGGCCAACGTCCTGACTTTC. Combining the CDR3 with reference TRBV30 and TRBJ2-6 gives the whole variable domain SQTIHQWPATLVQPVGSPLSLECTVEGTSNPNLYWYRQAAGRGLQLLFYSVGIGQISSEVPQNLSASRPQDRQFILSSKKLLLSDSGFYLCAWSTGPGANVLTFGAGSRLTVL.

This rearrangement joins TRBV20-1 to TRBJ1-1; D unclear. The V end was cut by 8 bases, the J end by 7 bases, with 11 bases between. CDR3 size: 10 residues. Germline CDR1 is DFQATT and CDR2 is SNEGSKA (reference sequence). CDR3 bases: TGCAGTCTTTCGCAGGTTGAAGCTTTCTTT. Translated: CSLSQVEAFF.